One sample yielded the 7 T cell receptor beta chains listed below, sequenced in a study of T cells in Graves' hyperthyroidism and ophthalmopathy. The investigators amplified TCR beta CDR3 regions from RNA transcripts. An initial round of RT-PCR targeting the TCR CDR3 relied on the HTBI primer set. TCRdb reanalysed the multiplex PCR reads using MiXCR and keeps one entry per CDR3 protein. The sample lists around 690,000 distinct CDR3 sequences; around 16% were seen once. Sequences were obtained from blood. The receptors originated from a man over 45 with Graves' hyperthyroidism.

This clonotype was detected many times. The rearrangement joins TRBV6-5 to TRBJ2-3; unclear D gene. The CDR3 is 15 residues long. Germline CDR1 and CDR2: MNHEY and SVGAGI. Trimming took 2 bases from V and 4 from J, leaving 13 bases between them. Here the CDR3 DNA reads TGTGCCAGCAGTTACCGAGGTTCGTCCCCAGATACGCAGTATTTT. Translated, it gives CASSYRGSSPDTQYF.

In its sample, this clonotype was seen a few times. This rearrangement joins TRBV20-1 to TRBJ1-1, with D unresolved. Germline CDR1 reads DFQATT; CDR2 reads SNEGSKA (reference sequence). This CDR3 has 13 residues. Trimming cost V 2 bases and J 1 base, with 8 bases left between them. CDR3 residues: CSARLARNTEAFF. The CDR3 DNA sequence: TGCAGTGCTAGATTAGCGCGGAACACTGAAGCTTTCTTT.

This rearrangement joins TRBV19 to TRBJ2-1, with 10 bases matching TRBD2. This CDR3 is 15 amino acids long. Germline CDR1 LNHDA, CDR2 SQIVND (reference sequence). With 5 bases clipped from V and 5 bases from J, the junction kept 6 bases outside the gene matches. The CDR3 spells CASSRAGGSNNEQFF. CDR3 DNA sequence: TGTGCCAGTAGTCGAGCGGGAGGGTCCAACAATGAGCAGTTCTTC. The full variable domain, its missing parts supplied by reference TRBV19 and TRBJ2-1, is DGGITQSPKYLFRKEGQNVTLSCEQNLNHDAMYWYRQDPGQGLRLIYYSQIVNDFQKGDIAEGYSVSREKKESFPLTVTSAQKNPTAFYLCASSRAGGSNNEQFFGPGTRLTVL.

This clonotype was found many times. This chain links TRBV9 with TRBJ2-3; D is unresolved. Germline values: CDR1 SGDLS, CDR2 YYNGEE. The CDR3 consists of 12 residues. Trimming pared 5 bases from V and 4 bases from J, leaving 8 bases between. This chain's CDR3 is CASRSGADTQYF. The CDR3 nucleotides read TGTGCCAGCAGGTCCGGCGCAGATACGCAGTATTTT. The entire variable domain, with the rest obtained from reference TRBV9 and TRBJ2-3, is as follows: DSGVTQTPKHLITATGQRVTLRCSPRSGDLSVYWYQQSLDQGLQFLIQYYNGEERAKGNILERFSAQQFPDLHSELNLSSLELGDSALYFCASRSGADTQYFGPGTRLTVL.

This clonotype was recorded many times. V usage is TRBV27 and J usage is TRBJ2-5; 10 nucleotides agree with TRBD2. This CDR3 contains 16 residues. Trimming removed 4 bases from V and 5 bases from J; junction bases left unmatched: 10. The germline V gene has CDR1 MNHEY and CDR2 SMNVEV (reference sequence). The CDR3 nucleotides are TGTGCCAGCAGTTGGAAAGCGGGAGGGTACAGGGAGACCCAGTACTTC. Translated: CASSWKAGGYRETQYF.

The V gene is TRBV2, the J gene TRBJ2-1; 9 positions agree with TRBD2. Losses at the gene ends were 8 bases for V and 4 bases for J; bases not matched to a gene: 6. Germline CDR1 SNHLY, CDR2 FYNNEI. The CDR3 extends over 14 amino acids. CDR3 in DNA: TGTGCCAGCTACGGCGGGAGGGATTACAATGAGCAGTTCTTC. Translating gives CASYGGRDYNEQFF.

The chain has TRBV20-1 and TRBJ2-2; 14 positions match TRBD2. The J segment lost 4 bases and the V segment lost 5 bases, leaving 6 bases of the junction unmatched. Per germline, CDR1 DFQATT and CDR2 SNEGSKA (reference sequence). This CDR3 comprises 16 residues. CDR3 protein: CSARGLAGEVTGELFF. DNA for the CDR3: TGCAGTGCTCGGGGACTAGCGGGAGAGGTCACCGGGGAGCTGTTTTTT.